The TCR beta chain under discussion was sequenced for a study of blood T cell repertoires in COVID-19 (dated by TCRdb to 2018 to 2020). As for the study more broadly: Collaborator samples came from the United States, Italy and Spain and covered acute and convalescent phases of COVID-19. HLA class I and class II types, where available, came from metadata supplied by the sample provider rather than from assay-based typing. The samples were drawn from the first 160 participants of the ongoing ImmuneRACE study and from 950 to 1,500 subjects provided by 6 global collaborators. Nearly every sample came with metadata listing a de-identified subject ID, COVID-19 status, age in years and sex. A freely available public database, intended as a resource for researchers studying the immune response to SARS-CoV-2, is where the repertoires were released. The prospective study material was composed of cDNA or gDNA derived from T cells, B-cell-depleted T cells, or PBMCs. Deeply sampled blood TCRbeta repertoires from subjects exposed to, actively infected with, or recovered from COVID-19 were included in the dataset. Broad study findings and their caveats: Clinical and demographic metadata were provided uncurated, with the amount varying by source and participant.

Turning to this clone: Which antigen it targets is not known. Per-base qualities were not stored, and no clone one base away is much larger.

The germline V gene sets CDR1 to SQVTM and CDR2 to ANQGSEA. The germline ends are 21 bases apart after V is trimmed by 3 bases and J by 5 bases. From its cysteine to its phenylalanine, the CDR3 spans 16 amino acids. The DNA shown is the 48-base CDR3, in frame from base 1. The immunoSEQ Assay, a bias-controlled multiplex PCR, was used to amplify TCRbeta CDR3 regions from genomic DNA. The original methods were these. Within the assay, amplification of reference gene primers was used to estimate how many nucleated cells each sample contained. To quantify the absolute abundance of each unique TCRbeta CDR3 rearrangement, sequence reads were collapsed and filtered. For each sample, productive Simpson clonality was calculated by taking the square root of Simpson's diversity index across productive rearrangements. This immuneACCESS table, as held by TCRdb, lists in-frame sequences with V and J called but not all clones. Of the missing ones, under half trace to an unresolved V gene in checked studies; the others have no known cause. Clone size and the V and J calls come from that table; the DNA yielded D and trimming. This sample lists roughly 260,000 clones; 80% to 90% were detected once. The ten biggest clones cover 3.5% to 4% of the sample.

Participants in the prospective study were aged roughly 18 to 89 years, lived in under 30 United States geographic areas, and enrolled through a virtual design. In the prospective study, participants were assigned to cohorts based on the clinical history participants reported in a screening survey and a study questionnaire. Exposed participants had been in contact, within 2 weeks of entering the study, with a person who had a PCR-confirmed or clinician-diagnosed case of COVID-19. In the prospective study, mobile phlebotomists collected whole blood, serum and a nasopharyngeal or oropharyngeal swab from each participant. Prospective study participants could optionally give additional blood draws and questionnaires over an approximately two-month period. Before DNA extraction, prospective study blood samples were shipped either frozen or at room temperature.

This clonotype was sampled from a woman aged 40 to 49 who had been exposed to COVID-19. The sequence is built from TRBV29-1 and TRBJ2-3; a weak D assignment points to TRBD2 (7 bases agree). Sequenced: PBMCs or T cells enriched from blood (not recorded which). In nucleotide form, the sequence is TGCAGCGTTGATCCTAGGGGGGGGCGAAGGGGAGATACGCAGTATTTT. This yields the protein CSVDPRGGRRGDTQYF.